This section outlines one T cell receptor beta chain sequence together with its context. Sequenced by immunoSEQ multiplex PCR; TCRdb stores in-frame clones only, minus some. The sample holds some 390,000 clones; around nine tenths are singletons and the top ten take around 3%. This CDR3 is built from 16 residues. Germline-derived CDR1 and CDR2 are LNHDA and SQIVND (reference sequence). V gave up 5 bases and J gave up 4 bases, with 18 bases separating them. The data derive from a study of blood T cell repertoires in COVID-19. The chain links TRBV19 to TRBJ1-5; D is unresolved. The specimen sequenced was peripheral blood. This clonotype was sampled from a human donor in a cohort sampled during active COVID-19. CDR3 DNA sequence: TGTGCCAGTAGTTCCGGGGAATACACGTTAAATCAGCCCCAGCATTTT. As protein: CASSSGEYTLNQPQHF.